The clone carrying this T cell receptor beta chain was observed a handful of times. Antigen: not known. Data came from immunoSEQ multiplex PCR; TCRdb stores just in-frame clones and leaves some out. The data show 200,000 to 250,000 clones, with around 70% seen just once and approximately 15% held by the top ten. This entry is derived from a study of cytotoxic CD8 clonotypes in ibrutinib-treated CLL. The authors obtained roughly 1.8 micrograms of genomic DNA from cryopreserved PBMCs for TCR beta libraries. Whole-study findings and limits: For progressing versus sustained-remission patients, sampling times were not the same.

Germline CDR1 LNHDA, CDR2 SQIVND (reference sequence). CDR3 length: 11 amino acids. The V end lost 9 bases, the J end lost 7 bases, and 13 bases lay between the germline ends. The sample consisted of PBMCs, taken after 24 months of ibrutinib treatment. This clonotype was obtained from a human donor with chronic lymphocytic leukemia. The rearrangement joins TRBV19 to TRBJ2-7; D gene uncertain. The CDR3 here is CASPSPNEQYF. The CDR3 region has the DNA TGTGCCAGCCCTTCCCCCAATGAGCAGTACTTC.